By sample share, the clone carrying this T cell receptor beta chain is medium-sized. The antigen remains undetermined. The data originate from a study of spatial heterogeneity in lung cancer. Broader study findings: Tumoral mutation counts were tracked by counts of expanded intratumoral alpha and beta TCRs.

Germline V lookup: CDR1 MNHEY, CDR2 SVGEGT. The CDR3 has 15 amino acids. The V end was cut by 4 bases, the J end by 0 bases, with 10 bases between. TCRdb used MiXCR to reprocess the 5' RACE reads, holding one entry per CDR3 protein. The sample consists of approximately 2,500 distinct CDR3 sequences, around 6.8% of them appearing once. Time point here: sample taken at primary tumor resection. The V call is TRBV6-2 or TRBV6-3, the J call TRBJ1-3; D uncertain. The sequence was collected from a female donor with early-stage non-small cell lung cancer. The sequenced sample was lung tumor tissue, obtained at surgery. In nucleotides, the CDR3 is TGTGCCAGCAGTTCGGACGGCTACTCTGGAAACACCATATATTTT. It translates to CASSSDGYSGNTIYF.